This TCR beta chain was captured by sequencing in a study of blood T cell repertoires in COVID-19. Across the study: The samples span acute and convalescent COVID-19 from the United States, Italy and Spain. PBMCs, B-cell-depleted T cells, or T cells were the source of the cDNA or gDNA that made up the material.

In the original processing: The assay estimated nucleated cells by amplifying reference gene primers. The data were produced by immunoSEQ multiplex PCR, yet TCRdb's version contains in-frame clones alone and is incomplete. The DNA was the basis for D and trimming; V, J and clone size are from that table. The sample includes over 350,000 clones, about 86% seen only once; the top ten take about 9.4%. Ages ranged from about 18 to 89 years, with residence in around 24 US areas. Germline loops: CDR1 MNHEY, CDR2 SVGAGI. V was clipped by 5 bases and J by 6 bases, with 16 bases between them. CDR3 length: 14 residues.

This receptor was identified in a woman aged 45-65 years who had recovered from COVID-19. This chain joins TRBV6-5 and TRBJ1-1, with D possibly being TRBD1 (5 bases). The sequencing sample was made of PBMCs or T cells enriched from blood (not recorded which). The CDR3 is CASSPPGGVPEAFF. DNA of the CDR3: TGTGCCAGCAGTCCCCCTGGGGGGGTCCCTGAAGCTTTCTTT.